These 9 T cell receptor beta chains originate from one sample sequenced in a study of CD4 T cells in relation to SARS-CoV-2 and coronaviruses. This table comes from immunoSEQ multiplex PCR, and its TCRdb copy is limited to in-frame clones, with some not included. The table shows 65,000 or so clones, with roughly 93% occurring only once. Before the COVID-19 pandemic, during about 2011-2019, CD4+ T cells were taken from unexposed donors. Material for sequencing was naive CD4+ T cells from PBMCs. Described subset: naive CD4+ T cells isolated by negative enrichment. These receptors originate from a human donor in good health.

The chain carries TRBV6-5 and TRBJ1-1; D gene ambiguous. Per germline, CDR1 MNHEY and CDR2 SVGAGI. The ends were cut back, 3 bases at V and 8 bases at J, with 4 bases in the middle. CDR3 size: 10 residues. CDR3: CASSYLEAFF. The CDR3, as DNA: TGTGCCAGCAGTTATCTAGAAGCTTTCTTT.

The V call is TRBV28, the J call TRBJ2-3; no definite D call. Germline CDR1 MDHEN, CDR2 SYDVKM. Trimming removed 8 bases from V and 0 bases from J, with 9 bases in between. The length of the CDR3 is 13 residues. In DNA, the CDR3 is TGTGCCAGCTTTTCATCTAGCACAGATACGCAGTATTTT. This translates into CASFSSSTDTQYF. The entire variable domain, with the rest obtained from reference TRBV28 and TRBJ2-3, is as follows: DVKVTQSSRYLVKRTGEKVFLECVQDMDHENMFWYRQDPGLGLRLIYFSYDVKMKEKGDIPEGYSVSREKKERFSLILESASTNQTSMYLCASFSSSTDTQYFGPGTRLTVL.

The gene calls are TRBV2 and TRBJ1-6, with D unresolved. The CDR3 length is 13 residues. The germline V and J ends were trimmed by 5 bases and 6 bases, with 8 bases remaining between them. Germline loops: CDR1 SNHLY, CDR2 FYNNEI. The DNA for the CDR3 is TGTGCCAGCAGTACGAACCTTAATTCACCCCTCCACTTT. Translating it yields CASSTNLNSPLHF.

The rearrangement links TRBV6-5 to TRBJ2-3; D call uncertain. V was pared by 6 bases and J by 6 bases, with 13 bases between. The CDR3 covers 13 residues. CDR1 and CDR2 (germline): MNHEY, SVGAGI. CDR3 bases: TGTGCCAGCAGCCTCGCCCCTCGGGATACGCAGTATTTT. This gives the protein CASSLAPRDTQYF.

The chain recombines TRBV6-4 with TRBJ2-3; D is undetermined. V was clipped by 5 bases and J by 0 bases, with 9 bases between them. The CDR3 is 14 amino acids. Germline lookup yields CDR1 MRHNA and CDR2 SNTAGT. The CDR3 bases are TGTGCCAGCAGTCCGGGTTTTAGCACAGATACGCAGTATTTT. This gives the protein CASSPGFSTDTQYF.

V is TRBV6-5 and J is TRBJ2-7; perhaps TRBD2 as D (6 bases). CDR3 length: 14 amino acids. The V end was cut by 2 bases, the J end by 4 bases, with 12 bases between. Per germline, CDR1 MNHEY and CDR2 SVGAGI. The CDR3 here is CASSYRGTPYEQYF. The CDR3, as DNA: TGTGCCAGCAGTTACCGCGGGACCCCTTACGAGCAGTACTTC.

This chain connects TRBV4-2 to TRBJ2-1, with a weak D call TRBD2 (5 bases). Germline V gives CDR1 LGHNA, CDR2 YNFKEQ. The V and J ends lost 2 bases and 2 bases respectively, with 13 bases between them. CDR3 length: 16 residues. This CDR3 reads CASSQFPLATYNEQFF. CDR3 in DNA: TGTGCCAGCAGCCAATTTCCCCTAGCCACCTACAATGAGCAGTTCTTC.

This clone came up once. V usage is TRBV5-1 and J usage is TRBJ2-3, with D perhaps TRBD1 or TRBD2 (5 bases each). CDR3 length equals 15 residues. Germline CDR1 SGHRS, CDR2 YFSETQ. With 2 bases removed from V and 1 base from J, the gap between germline ends came to 11 bases. This chain's CDR3 is CASSFGDRGTDTQYF. The CDR3 DNA reads as TGCGCCAGCAGCTTCGGGGACCGGGGCACAGATACGCAGTATTTT. The full variable domain, rest sourced from reference TRBV5-1 and TRBJ2-3, is KAGVTQTPRYLIKTRGQQVTLSCSPISGHRSVSWYQQTPGQGLQFLFEYFSETQRNKGNFPGRFSGRQFSNSRSEMNVSTLELGDSALYLCASSFGDRGTDTQYFGPGTRLTVL.

The J gene is TRBJ2-3, the V gene TRBV7-9; 7 bases fit TRBD1. V shed 1 base, J shed 3 bases, and the junction held 4 bases outside the gene matches. Germline V gene sequence: CDR1 SEHNR, CDR2 FQNEAQ (reference sequence). The CDR3 totals 15 residues. The CDR3 reads CASSLGQGPTDTQYF. CDR3 in DNA: TGTGCCAGCAGCTTAGGACAGGGTCCAACAGATACGCAGTATTTT.